These 20 T cell receptor beta chains came from one sample sequenced in a study of T cell repertoires in cytomegalovirus infection. MiXCR, run by TCRdb on the reads, gives a single entry per CDR3 protein. Of approximately 260,000 distinct CDR3 sequences in the sample, 17% were seen once. Material: CD8+ T cells from PBMCs. These receptors originate from a human donor in good health (CMV status not recorded). Some clones in this sample may be carry-over from other donors' samples.

A few counts support this clonotype. The rearrangement links TRBV4-1 to TRBJ2-5; TRBD2 matches 13 bases. V lost 2 bases, J lost 0 bases, and 6 bases stayed unmatched. The CDR3 has 18 amino acids. The V gene's germline CDR1 is MGHRA and CDR2 YSYEKL. The CDR3 bases are TGCGCCAGCAGCCAACGGCTTGGACTAGCGGGGGACCAAGAGACCCAGTACTTC. Its protein is CASSQRLGLAGDQETQYF.

The chain couples TRBV11-2 to TRBJ1-1; no firm D call. The CDR3 consists of 15 residues. V shed 5 bases and J shed 4 bases, with 17 bases lying between them. The germline CDR1 and CDR2 sequences are SGHAT and FQNNGV. The CDR3 nucleotides read TGTGCCAGCAGCGCAACCTCCGGTAGTGGCACTGAAGCTTTCTTT. Its translation: CASSATSGSGTEAFF.

This clonotype was picked up many times. This chain links TRBV7-2 with TRBJ2-7; TRBD1 aligns across 7 bases. There are 14 residues in the CDR3. Germline CDR1 is SGHTA and CDR2 is FQGNSA. The trim removed 8 bases at V and 1 base at J, leaving 8 bases unmatched. CDR3 sequence (DNA): TGTGCCAGCCGGGACCCGGGACAGTCCTACGAGCAGTACTTC. Amino acid sequence: CASRDPGQSYEQYF. Full variable domain (outside the CDR3, taken from reference TRBV7-2 and TRBJ2-7): GAGVSQSPSNKVTEKGKDVELRCDPISGHTALYWYRQSLGQGLEFLIYFQGNSAPDKSGLPSDRFSAERTGGSVSTLTIQRTQQEDSAVYLCASRDPGQSYEQYFGPGTRLTVT.

The sample holds a few counts of this clonotype. The V call is TRBV6-6, the J call TRBJ2-7; TRBD1 is a possible D gene (5 bases). V was trimmed by 5 bases and J by 3 bases, leaving 14 bases between them. The CDR3 is 14 residues long. Germline assignment: CDR1 MNHNY and CDR2 SVGAGI (reference sequence). The CDR3 loop reads CASSPFGQFYEQYF. DNA of the CDR3: TGTGCCAGCAGTCCCTTCGGACAATTCTACGAGCAGTACTTC.

CDR3 amino acids: CASSDRTGGAYEQYF. As DNA, the CDR3 is TGTGCCAGCAGCGACCGGACAGGGGGGGCCTACGAGCAGTACTTC. V and J are TRBV7-8 and TRBJ2-7, with 10 bases lining up with TRBD1. This CDR3 is built from 15 residues. Germline assignment: CDR1 SGHVS and CDR2 FQNEAQ. Trimming at V came to 5 bases and at J to 2 bases, leaving 6 bases not matched to a gene.

This clonotype was detected once. The rearrangement joins TRBV6-8 to TRBJ1-1; TRBD1 might be the D (6 bases). The CDR3 covers 14 residues. Trimming removed 5 bases at V and 6 bases at J, with 16 bases between. Germline CDR1 MNHGY, CDR2 SAAAGT. CDR3 protein: CASSPWGQIAEAFF. As DNA, the CDR3 is TGTGCCAGCAGTCCTTGGGGGCAAATTGCTGAAGCTTTCTTT.

The V gene is TRBV20-1, the J gene TRBJ1-2; TRBD1 is a possible D gene (5 bases). Looked up from germline, CDR1 is DFQATT and CDR2 is SNEGSKA (reference sequence). Trimming stripped 1 base from V and 4 bases from J, with 16 bases between. CDR3 length: 15 residues. DNA of the CDR3: TGCAGTGCTAGAGTTTGGGACGATGCATTCTATGGCTACACCTTC. Protein sequence: CSARVWDDAFYGYTF.

This clonotype has more than one count but fewer than ten. This sequence joins TRBV19 and TRBJ2-1; maybe TRBD1 (7 bases). V gave up 5 bases and J gave up 4 bases, with 18 bases separating them. Germline assignment: CDR1 LNHDA and CDR2 SQIVND (reference sequence). The CDR3 loop spans 16 amino acids. CDR3 amino acids: CASSPLTGRMYNEQFF. The CDR3 coding sequence is TGTGCCAGTAGTCCCTTGACAGGGAGGATGTACAATGAGCAGTTCTTC.

This clonotype was detected ten times or more. V usage is TRBV5-5 and J usage is TRBJ2-7, with 7 bases fitting TRBD1. The CDR3 totals 16 residues. Trimming cost V 1 base and J 4 bases; bases outside gene matches: 11. The germline gives CDR1 SGHKS, CDR2 YYEKEE (reference sequence). This chain's CDR3 is CASSLSPGQSNYEQYF. The CDR3 region has the DNA TGTGCCAGCAGCTTGTCCCCGGGACAGTCGAATTACGAGCAGTACTTC.

This clonotype was observed a few times. The chain's CDR3 is CASSVGQGAMNTEAFF. The CDR3 DNA follows: TGTGCCAGCAGCGTAGGTCAGGGGGCCATGAACACTGAAGCTTTCTTT. J is TRBJ1-1 and V is TRBV9, with 8 bases lining up with TRBD1. Germline values: CDR1 SGDLS, CDR2 YYNGEE. V dropped 0 bases and J dropped 0; count of bases not matched to a gene: 4. The CDR3 is made up of 16 amino acids.

The rearrangement joins TRBV12-3 or TRBV12-4 to TRBJ1-2; 7 positions agree with TRBD1. This CDR3 has 15 residues. Trimming took 6 bases from V and 3 from J; bases not matched to a gene: 10. The CDR3 protein is CASSYGTVVDYGYTF. DNA for the CDR3: TGTGCCAGCAGCTACGGGACAGTAGTCGACTATGGCTACACCTTC.

A few counts support this clonotype. The genes are TRBV6-2 or TRBV6-3 and TRBJ2-1, with D perhaps given as TRBD1 or TRBD2 (5 bases each). CDR1 and CDR2 from the germline V gene are MNHEY and SVGEGT. V dropped 6 bases and J dropped 6 bases, with 18 bases sitting between them. The CDR3 is 15 amino acids. Written as DNA, the CDR3 is TGTGCCAGCAGCAAGCCGGGACCGCAATTCAATGAGCAGTTCTTC. Translated: CASSKPGPQFNEQFF.

The chain uses TRBV28 and TRBJ2-7; D remains ambiguous. Trimming took 3 bases from V and 2 from J, leaving 14 bases between them. The CDR3 loop spans 15 amino acids. Germline V gene sequence: CDR1 MDHEN, CDR2 SYDVKM. CDR3 nucleotides: TGTGCCAGCAGTTTTATCCACAGTAATCCCTACGAGCAGTACTTC. Translated: CASSFIHSNPYEQYF.

Many counts were recorded for this clonotype. The chain combines TRBV7-8 with TRBJ1-2, with TRBD1 identical over 7 bases. There are 15 residues in the CDR3. V lost 2 bases to trimming and J lost 4 bases; unmatched junction nucleotides: 7. Germline lookup yields CDR1 SGHVS and CDR2 FQNEAQ. DNA of the CDR3: TGTGCCAGCAGCTTATTAAGGGACAGAACCTATGGCTACACCTTC. It translates to CASSLLRDRTYGYTF.

This rearrangement joins TRBV20-1 to TRBJ2-7, with D maybe TRBD1 (6 bases). The V end lost 0 bases, the J end lost 2 bases, and 14 bases lay between the germline ends. The CDR3 totals 15 residues. Germline CDR1 is DFQATT and CDR2 is SNEGSKA (reference sequence). CDR3 region: CSARDLRDMTYEQYF. The CDR3 coding sequence is TGCAGTGCTAGAGACCTGAGGGACATGACCTACGAGCAGTACTTC.

In its sample, this clonotype was seen many times. The chain carries TRBV7-9 and TRBJ1-4; possible D gene TRBD1, 6 bases. This CDR3 has 16 amino acids. Per germline, CDR1 SEHNR and CDR2 FQNEAQ (reference sequence). V lost 1 base to trimming and J lost 0 bases, with 9 bases between them. The CDR3: CASSLGQATTNEKLFF. The CDR3 bases are TGTGCCAGCAGCTTAGGACAGGCCACAACTAATGAAAAACTGTTTTTT.

This clonotype was observed many times. CDR3 sequence reads: CASSPRQGRAKNIQYF. CDR3 in DNA: TGTGCCAGCAGCCCGCGACAGGGGAGAGCCAAAAACATTCAGTACTTC. V gene TRBV11-2 combines with J gene TRBJ2-4; 8 bases match TRBD1. Losses at the gene ends were 5 bases for V and 0 bases for J; bases not matched to a gene: 6. Germline V gene lookup returns CDR1 SGHAT and CDR2 FQNNGV. The CDR3 has 16 residues. Combining the CDR3 with reference TRBV11-2 and TRBJ2-4 gives the whole variable domain EAGVAQSPRYKIIEKRQSVAFWCNPISGHATLYWYQQILGQGPKLLIQFQNNGVVDDSQLPKDRFSAERLKGVDSTLKIQPAKLEDSAVYLCASSPRQGRAKNIQYFGAGTRLSVL.

At least ten counts were recorded for this clonotype. The V gene is TRBV19, the J gene TRBJ1-3; D call uncertain. Germline CDR1 and CDR2: LNHDA and SQIVND (reference sequence). This CDR3 spans 13 amino acids. Between the trimmed V and J ends, which lost 3 bases and 4 bases, there was a span of 7 bases. CDR3 DNA sequence: TGTGCCAGTAGTATGTGGTCCGGAAACACCATATATTTT. Its translation: CASSMWSGNTIYF.

This chain connects TRBV15 to TRBJ2-1; tentative D call: TRBD1 (6 bases). The V gene lost 5 bases and the J gene lost 10 bases, with 24 bases spanning the gap. The CDR3 spans 16 residues. The V gene's germline CDR1 is LNHNV and CDR2 YYDKDF (reference sequence). The CDR3 DNA reads as TGTGCCACCAGCGCAGGGGCCGGTCCCCGAGAAGGGGAGCAGTTCTTC. The encoded protein is CATSAGAGPREGEQFF. Supplemented by reference TRBV15 and TRBJ2-1, the full variable domain reads DAMVIQNPRYQVTQFGKPVTLSCSQTLNHNVMYWYQQKSSQAPKLLFHYYDKDFNNEADTPDNFQSRRPNTSFCFLDIRSPGLGDTAMYLCATSAGAGPREGEQFFGPGTRLTVL.

The chain couples TRBV6-5 to TRBJ1-5, with unresolved D. The length of the CDR3 is 13 residues. V was trimmed by 6 bases and J by 3 bases, leaving 9 bases between them. The germline V gene has CDR1 MNHEY and CDR2 SVGAGI. The CDR3 nucleotides read TGTGCCAGCAGCCTCATCCCCAATCAGCCCCAGCATTTT. Translation: CASSLIPNQPQHF.